These T cell receptor beta chains were read from a single sample in a study of post-analysis software for immune sequencing data. TCRdb re-called the PCR reads with MiXCR, one entry per CDR3 protein. The data contain fewer than 850,000 distinct CDR3 sequences, roughly 27% of them seen just once; the ten biggest clones take up 0.55% to 0.65%. Sequencing was done on a sample of blood. These receptor sequences come from a girl under 18 with multiple sclerosis. The CDR3 runs from the conserved cysteine through the conserved F or W. The D gene is left open where the match is weak. Size values are once, few and many counts, or a class for expanded clones, and some rows have none.

CDR3aa: CTSSSPRSTADTEYF
CDR3nt: TGTACCAGCAGTTCCCCCCGATCGACTGCAGATACGGAGTATTTT
abundance: once
v_gene: TRBV12-3/TRBV12-4
d_gene: NA
j_gene: TRBJ2-3

CDR3aa: CATSRDRARAGELFF
CDR3nt: TGTGCCACCAGCAGAGATCGGGCACGGGCCGGGGAGCTGTTTTTT
abundance: NA
v_gene: TRBV15
d_gene: NA
j_gene: TRBJ2-2

CDR3aa: CASLVGTGNSPLHF
CDR3nt: TGTGCCAGCCTTGTGGGGACAGGCAATTCACCCCTCCACTTT
abundance: NA
v_gene: TRBV6-6
d_gene: TRBD1
j_gene: TRBJ1-6

CDR3aa: CASSLREGVIDEQFF
CDR3nt: TGTGCCAGCAGCCTGCGGGAGGGGGTTATCGATGAGCAGTTCTTC
abundance: few
v_gene: TRBV3-1
d_gene: TRBD2
j_gene: TRBJ2-1

CDR3aa: CSARQRGRVSDVQYF
CDR3nt: TGCAGTGCTAGACAGCGGGGTCGGGTTTCAGATGTGCAGTATTTT
abundance: NA
v_gene: TRBV20-1
d_gene: TRBD2
j_gene: TRBJ2-3

CDR3aa: CSVDILSGQGEETQYF
CDR3nt: TGCAGCGTTGATATACTTTCGGGACAGGGGGAAGAGACCCAGTACTTC
abundance: few
v_gene: TRBV29-1
d_gene: TRBD1
j_gene: TRBJ2-5

CDR3aa: CASSQGQLSNQPQHF
CDR3nt: TGCGCCAGCAGCCAGGGGCAGCTAAGCAATCAGCCCCAGCATTTT
abundance: NA
v_gene: TRBV4-1
d_gene: NA
j_gene: TRBJ1-5

CDR3aa: CSARLDTDEQFF
CDR3nt: TGCAGTGCTCGCCTGGACACCGATGAGCAGTTCTTC
abundance: few
v_gene: TRBV20-1
d_gene: NA
j_gene: TRBJ2-1

CDR3aa: CATTEGGGNYGYTF
CDR3nt: TGTGCCACCACCGAGGGAGGAGGGAACTATGGCTACACCTTC
abundance: NA
v_gene: TRBV7-2
d_gene: NA
j_gene: TRBJ1-2

CDR3aa: CASSQRESNQPQHF
CDR3nt: TGTGCCAGCAGCCAACGGGAGAGCAATCAGCCCCAGCATTTT
abundance: NA
v_gene: TRBV3-1
d_gene: NA
j_gene: TRBJ1-5

CDR3aa: CASSLQGRSAFF
CDR3nt: TGTGCCAGCAGTTTACAGGGGCGGTCGGCTTTCTTT
abundance: few
v_gene: TRBV12-3/TRBV12-4
d_gene: NA
j_gene: TRBJ1-1